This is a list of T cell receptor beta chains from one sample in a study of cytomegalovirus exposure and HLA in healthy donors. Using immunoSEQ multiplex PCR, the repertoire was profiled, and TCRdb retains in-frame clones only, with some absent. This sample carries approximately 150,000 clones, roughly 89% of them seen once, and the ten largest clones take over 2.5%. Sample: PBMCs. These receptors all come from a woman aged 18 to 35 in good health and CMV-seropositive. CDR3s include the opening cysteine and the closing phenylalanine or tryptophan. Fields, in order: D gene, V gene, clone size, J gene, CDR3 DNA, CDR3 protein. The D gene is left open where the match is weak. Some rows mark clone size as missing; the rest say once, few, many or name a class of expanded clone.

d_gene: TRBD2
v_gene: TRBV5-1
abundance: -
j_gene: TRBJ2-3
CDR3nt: TGCGCCAGCAGCCCGGGACTAGCGGGAGGGGGCACAGATACGCAGTATTTT
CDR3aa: CASSPGLAGGGTDTQYF

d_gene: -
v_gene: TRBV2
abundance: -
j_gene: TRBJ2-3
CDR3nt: TGTGCCAGCAGTCTAGCAGGCACAGATACGCAGTATTTT
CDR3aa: CASSLAGTDTQYF

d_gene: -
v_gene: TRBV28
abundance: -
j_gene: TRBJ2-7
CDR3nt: TGTGCCAGCAGACCCGGACAGCCCTCCTACGAGCAGTACTTC
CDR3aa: CASRPGQPSYEQYF

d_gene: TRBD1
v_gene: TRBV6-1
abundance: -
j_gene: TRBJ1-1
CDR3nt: TGTGCCAGCAGGGCAGGGGGAAACACTGAAGCTTTCTTT
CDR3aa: CASRAGGNTEAFF

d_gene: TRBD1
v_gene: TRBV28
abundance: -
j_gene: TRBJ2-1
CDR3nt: TGTGCCAGCAGTGGGGACAGGGAGGGCGATGAGCAGTTCTTC
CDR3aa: CASSGDREGDEQFF

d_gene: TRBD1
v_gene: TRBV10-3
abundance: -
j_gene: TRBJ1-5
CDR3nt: TGTGCCATCGCCTCCGGGACAGGGGTCAATCGGCCTCAGCCCCAGCATTTT
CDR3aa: CAIASGTGVNRPQPQHF

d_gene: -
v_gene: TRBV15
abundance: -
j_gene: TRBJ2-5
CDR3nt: TGTGCCACCAGCGGAGCGGAGCCGCAAGAGACCCAGTACTTC
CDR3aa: CATSGAEPQETQYF

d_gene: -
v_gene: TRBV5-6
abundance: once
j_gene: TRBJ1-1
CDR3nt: TGTGCCAGCAGCGGCGGGACTCCTGGGCTTGAAGCTTTCTTT
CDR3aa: CASSGGTPGLEAFF

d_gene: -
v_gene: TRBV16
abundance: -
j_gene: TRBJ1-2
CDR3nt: TGTGCCAGCAGCCCAAGCGTGTGGGGCTACACCTTC
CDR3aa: CASSPSVWGYTF

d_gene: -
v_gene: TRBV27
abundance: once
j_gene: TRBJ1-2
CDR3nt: TGTGCCAGCAGAGTGGAAGGGAGAGGCTACACCTTC
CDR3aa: CASRVEGRGYTF

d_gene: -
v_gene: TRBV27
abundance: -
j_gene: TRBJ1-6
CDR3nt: TGTGCCAGCAGTTCCCCCAGACAGAATTCACCCCTCCACTTT
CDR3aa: CASSSPRQNSPLHF

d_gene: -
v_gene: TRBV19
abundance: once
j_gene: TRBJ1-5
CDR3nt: TGTGCCAGTAGTATGTCGGTCAATCAGCCCCAGCATTTT
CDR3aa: CASSMSVNQPQHF

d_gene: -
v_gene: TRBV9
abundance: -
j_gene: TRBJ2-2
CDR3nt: TGTGCCAGCAGCGTAGCTCTAGGCAACACCGGGGAGCTGTTTTTT
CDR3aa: CASSVALGNTGELFF

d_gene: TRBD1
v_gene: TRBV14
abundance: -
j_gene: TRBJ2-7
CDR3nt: TGTGCCAGCAGCCCGGGACAGGGGCCCTACGAGCAGTACTTC
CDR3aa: CASSPGQGPYEQYF

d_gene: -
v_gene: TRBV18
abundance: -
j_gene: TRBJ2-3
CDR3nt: TGTGCCAGCTCACATAACGGGGGCACAGATACGCAGTATTTT
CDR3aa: CASSHNGGTDTQYF

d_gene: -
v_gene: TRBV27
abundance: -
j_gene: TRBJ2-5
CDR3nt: TGTGCCAGCAGTTTCACAGCCCAAGAGACCCAGTACTTC
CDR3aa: CASSFTAQETQYF

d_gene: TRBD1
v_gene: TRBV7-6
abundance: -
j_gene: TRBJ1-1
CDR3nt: TGTGCCAGCAGCCGACAGGGTCCGAACACTGAAGCTTTCTTT
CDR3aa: CASSRQGPNTEAFF

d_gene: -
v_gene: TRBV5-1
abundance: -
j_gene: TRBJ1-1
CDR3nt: TGCGCCAGCAGCCGGGGAGATGGGAACACTGAAGCTTTCTTT
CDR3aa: CASSRGDGNTEAFF

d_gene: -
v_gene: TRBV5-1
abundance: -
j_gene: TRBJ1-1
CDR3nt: TGCGCCAGCAGCTCGACACTTAACAGGGACACTGAAGCTTTCTTT
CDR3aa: CASSSTLNRDTEAFF

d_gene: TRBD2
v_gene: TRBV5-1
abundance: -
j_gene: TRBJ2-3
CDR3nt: TGCGCCAGCAGCTTGGGGCTGTCCCTAGCGGAGCTCTACGCAGATACGCAGTATTTT
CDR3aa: CASSLGLSLAELYADTQYF

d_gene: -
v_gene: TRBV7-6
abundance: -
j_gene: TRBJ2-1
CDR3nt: TGTGCCAGCAGCTTAACGGGAAGCTCCTACAATGAGCAGTTCTTC
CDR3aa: CASSLTGSSYNEQFF